This T cell receptor beta chain was documented in a study of T cell repertoires in cytomegalovirus infection. Study overall: CMV epitopes that were recently identified and HLA-C-restricted were used alongside well-studied HLA-B-restricted ones. Through public TCR beta signatures, both CMV infection and matching HLA type were indicated. Study conclusions and caveats: There were carriers of CMV plus the relevant HLA, and cumulative public TCR beta family frequency identified them. HLA-C-restricted CMV-specific TCR beta clonotypes prevailed in the ex vivo response.

As concerns this clonotype: Its antigen is not known.

MiXCR, run by TCRdb on the reads, gives a single entry per CDR3 protein. Of 900,000 to 950,000 distinct CDR3 sequences listed, roughly 30% are singletons. The CDR3 runs 12 residues. Germline CDR1 and CDR2: WSHSY and SAAADI. The germline V and J ends were trimmed by 7 bases and 1 base, with 7 bases remaining between them. This TCR was recovered from a human donor in good health (CMV status not recorded). Some clones in this sample may be carry-over from other donors' samples. The chain joins TRBV10-2 to TRBJ1-1; D ambiguous. Sequences were derived from cultured CD8+ T cells from PBMCs, sampled from culture after CMV antigen stimulation. CDR3 sequence (DNA): TGCGCCAGCAACGGGCCGAACACTGAAGCTTTCTTT. Its protein product is CASNGPNTEAFF.